Below are 5 T cell receptor beta chains sequenced from a single sample in a study of post-analysis software for immune sequencing data. Prepared TCR beta cDNA libraries contained unique molecular identifiers. TCRdb fed the PCR reads into MiXCR, producing one record per CDR3 protein. Here the sample spans hundreds of thousands of distinct CDR3 sequences, 25% to 30% being singletons. Antigen specificity for these receptors is unknown. The study, taken as a whole, reports: With TRBV5-6, TRBV5-1 and TRBV20-1 included, roughly five TRBV segments were more frequent in patients than in controls.

Sample: blood. The receptors come from a girl aged 5-17 years with multiple sclerosis.

The V gene is TRBV20-1, the J gene TRBJ1-2, with D unclear. Per the germline V gene, CDR1 is DFQATT and CDR2 is SNEGSKA (reference sequence). Trimming removed 1 base at V and 1 base at J, with 16 bases between. This CDR3 is built from 16 residues. In nucleotides, the CDR3 is TGCAGTGCTAGAGTCAGACCAATAAACAATAACTATGGCTACACCTTC. It codes for CSARVRPINNNYGYTF.

This clonotype turned up a few times. The chain carries TRBV20-1 and TRBJ2-7; 11 nucleotides agree with TRBD2. Losses at the gene ends were 5 bases for V and 0 bases for J; bases not matched to a gene: 3. This CDR3 has 14 residues. Germline-derived CDR1 and CDR2 are DFQATT and SNEGSKA (reference sequence). CDR3 bases: TGCAGTGCTTACGGGACTAGCGGCTCCTACGAGCAGTACTTC. This translates into CSAYGTSGSYEQYF.

This clonotype was detected only a few times. V is TRBV14 and J is TRBJ1-6; TRBD1 agrees at 8 bases. From germline, CDR1 is SGHDN and CDR2 FVKESK. The CDR3 is 18 residues long. With 2 bases clipped from V and 5 bases from J, the junction kept 11 bases outside the gene matches. CDR3 sequence (DNA): TGTGCCAGCAGCCAACTCAGGACAGGGCCCTTTAATAATTCACCCCTCCACTTT. Translation: CASSQLRTGPFNNSPLHF.

This clonotype came up a few times. This rearrangement joins TRBV7-9 to TRBJ2-6; D is perhaps TRBD1 (6 bases). The CDR3 length is 16 residues. Between the trimmed V and J ends, which lost 5 bases and 2 bases, there was a span of 13 bases. From germline, CDR1 is SEHNR and CDR2 FQNEAQ (reference sequence). The CDR3 here is CASSKPQGTGANVLTF. CDR3 sequence (DNA): TGTGCCAGCAGCAAACCACAGGGTACTGGGGCCAACGTCCTGACTTTC.

This clonotype was seen more than once but under ten times. This sequence joins TRBV2 and TRBJ2-3; 7 nucleotides match TRBD2. The CDR3 loop spans 20 amino acids. Germline V gene lookup returns CDR1 SNHLY and CDR2 FYNNEI. With 1 base clipped from V and 0 bases from J, the junction kept 16 bases outside the gene matches. CDR3 bases: TGTGCCAGCAGTGAAGAGGGGCCACGACTAGCCTCTACTAGCACAGATACGCAGTATTTT. It specifies CASSEEGPRLASTSTDTQYF. Full variable domain (missing parts from reference TRBV2 and TRBJ2-3): EPEVTQTPSHQVTQMGQEVILRCVPISNHLYFYWYRQILGQKVEFLVSFYNNEISEKSEIFDDQFSVERPDGSNFTLKIRSTKLEDSAMYFCASSEEGPRLASTSTDTQYFGPGTRLTVL.